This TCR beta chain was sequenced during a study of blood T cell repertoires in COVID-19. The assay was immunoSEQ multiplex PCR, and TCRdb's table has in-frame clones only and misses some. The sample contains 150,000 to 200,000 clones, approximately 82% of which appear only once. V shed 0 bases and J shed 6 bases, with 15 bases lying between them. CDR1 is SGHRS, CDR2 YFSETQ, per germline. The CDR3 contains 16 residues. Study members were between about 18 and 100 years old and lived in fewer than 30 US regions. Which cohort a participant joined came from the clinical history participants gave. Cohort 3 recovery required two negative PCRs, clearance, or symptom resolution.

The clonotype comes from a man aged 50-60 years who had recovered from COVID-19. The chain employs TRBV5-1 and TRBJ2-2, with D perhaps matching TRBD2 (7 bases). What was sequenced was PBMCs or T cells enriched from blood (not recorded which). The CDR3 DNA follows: TGCGCCAGCAGCTTGGATCCGGGGGGCCGTCCCGGGGAGCTGTTTTTT. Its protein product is CASSLDPGGRPGELFF.